The clone carrying this T cell receptor beta chain has just a few counts. Its antigen remains unidentified. This entry is derived from a study of T cells in Graves' hyperthyroidism and ophthalmopathy. Study results and caveats: The model identified upcoming ophthalmopathy a median approximately 6.4 months ahead of onset.

Exclusion of patients followed from uncontrolled infection, other autoimmune disease, pregnancy or lactation. Amplified TCR beta CDR3 regions came from RNA transcripts. Carried out on the TCR CDR3, a first-round RT-PCR used the HTBI primer set. TCRdb reprocessed the multiplex PCR reads with MiXCR, giving one entry per CDR3 protein. This table has about 250,000 distinct CDR3 sequences, about 20% appearing once. The CDR3 contains 14 residues. Trimming stripped 2 bases from V and 10 bases from J, with 15 bases between. This sequence was found in a man aged 25-45 years with Graves' ophthalmopathy. The chain couples TRBV12-3 or TRBV12-4 to TRBJ2-1; D ambiguous. The sequencing input was blood. The chain's CDR3 is CASSLTVPPREQFF. CDR3 nucleotide sequence: TGTGCCAGCAGTTTAACCGTACCCCCACGCGAGCAGTTCTTC.